The 30 T cell receptor beta chains in this list originate from one sample, sequenced in a study of T cell responses to AZD1222 COVID-19 vaccine. TCRdb keeps only in-frame clones here, not all; method: immunoSEQ multiplex PCR. The sample has tens of thousands of clones, approximately 86% seen once. The material was peripheral blood, obtained 28 days after the second AZD1222 dose. The source of these receptors is an adult who received the AZD1222 COVID-19 vaccine.

The chain couples TRBV4-1 to TRBJ2-2, with TRBD2 matching over 13 bases. Germline values: CDR1 MGHRA, CDR2 YSYEKL. V gave up 4 bases and J gave up 7 bases; unmatched junction bases: 6. This CDR3 contains 16 residues. CDR3 loop: CASSPGLAGVGGELFF. CDR3 DNA sequence: TGCGCCAGCAGCCCTGGACTAGCGGGAGTGGGCGGGGAGCTGTTTTTT.

As regards this clone: At the DNA level, this CDR3 is encoded by other sequences in the same sample as well. The V gene is TRBV28, the J gene TRBJ1-5; tentative D call: TRBD1 (5 bases). The CDR3 spans 14 residues. Germline V CDR1 and CDR2: MDHEN, SYDVKM. Trimming removed 3 bases at V and 1 base at J, with 7 bases between. Here the CDR3 reads CASSLGGSNQPQHF. Here the CDR3 DNA reads TGTGCCAGCAGTTTGGGGGGAAGCAATCAGCCCCAGCATTTT. Together with reference TRBV28 and TRBJ1-5, the CDR3 gives the full variable domain: DVKVTQSSRYLVKRTGEKVFLECVQDMDHENMFWYRQDPGLGLRLIYFSYDVKMKEKGDIPEGYSVSREKKERFSLILESASTNQTSMYLCASSLGGSNQPQHFGDGTRLSIL.

As concerns this clone: Relative to the germline gene, one junction end is altered; a read error may explain this. The CDR3 here is CARSQLAPPLATVAKNIQYF. CDR3 bases: TGCGCCCGCAGCCAACTCGCACCCCCGCTAGCGACAGTAGCCAAAAACATTCAGTACTTC. This chain links TRBV4-1 with TRBJ2-4; tentative D call: TRBD2 (6 bases). Germline CDR1 and CDR2: MGHRA and YSYEKL. CDR3 length: 20 residues.

This clone was seen only once. The V gene is TRBV19, the J gene TRBJ2-2; D gene ambiguous. CDR3 length equals 14 residues. V lost 1 base to trimming and J lost 5 bases, with 8 bases between them. The V gene's germline CDR1 is LNHDA and CDR2 SQIVND (reference sequence). The CDR3 sequence is CASSIGYPTGELFF. The CDR3 DNA follows: TGTGCCAGTAGTATAGGCTATCCGACCGGGGAGCTGTTTTTT.

The rearrangement uses TRBV7-9 and TRBJ1-1; the match to TRBD1 covers 9 bases. Germline lookup yields CDR1 SEHNR and CDR2 FQNEAQ (reference sequence). V lost 6 bases to trimming and J lost 3 bases; unmatched junction nucleotides: 2. The CDR3 has 13 amino acids. The chain's CDR3 is CASRGQGHTEAFF. The CDR3 DNA reads as TGTGCCAGCAGGGGACAGGGACACACTGAAGCTTTCTTT.

The V and J genes are TRBV30 and TRBJ2-7; D possibly uses TRBD1 or TRBD2 (5 bases each). This CDR3 region has 15 residues. The ends were cut back, 3 bases at V and 0 bases at J, with 15 bases in the middle. Germline V gene lookup returns CDR1 GTSNPN and CDR2 SVGIG (reference sequence). The CDR3 protein is CAWSPGPRSSYEQYF. CDR3 DNA sequence: TGTGCCTGGAGCCCGGGACCCAGGAGCTCCTACGAGCAGTACTTC.

The CDR3 loop is CASSRTGTYEQYF. The CDR3 DNA follows: TGTGCCAGCAGCCGAACAGGGACCTACGAGCAGTACTTC. The chain is built from TRBV5-4 and TRBJ2-7, with D maybe TRBD1 (6 bases). V was pared by 4 bases and J by 2 bases, with 10 bases between. CDR1 is SGHNT, CDR2 YYREEE, per germline (reference sequence). CDR3 length: 13 residues. The entire variable domain, with the rest obtained from reference TRBV5-4 and TRBJ2-7, is as follows: ETGVTQSPTHLIKTRGQQVTLRCSSQSGHNTVSWYQQALGQGPQFIFQYYREEENGRGNFPPRFSGLQFPNYSSELNVNALELDDSALYLCASSRTGTYEQYFGPGTRLTVT.

This clone was counted only a few times. The rearrangement links TRBV6-2 or TRBV6-3 to TRBJ2-4; unclear D gene. V was cut by 5 bases and J by 1 base, with 15 bases left in between. The CDR3 extends over 16 amino acids. Per germline, CDR1 MNHEY and CDR2 SVGEGT. CDR3 nucleotides: TGTGCCAGCAGTGAGATAGCTCCTTGGGCCAAAAACATTCAGTACTTC. It specifies CASSEIAPWAKNIQYF.

The chain carries TRBV5-4 and TRBJ1-4; tentatively, D is TRBD1 (5 bases). Trimming pared 0 bases from V and 8 bases from J, leaving 14 bases between. The CDR3 is 15 residues long. Per germline, CDR1 SGHNT and CDR2 YYREEE (reference sequence). The CDR3 reads CASSLVGAAGEKLFF. The CDR3 nucleotides are TGTGCCAGCAGCTTGGTAGGGGCAGCAGGCGAAAAACTGTTTTTT.

The chain has TRBV12-3 or TRBV12-4 and TRBJ2-2; D gene ambiguous. The CDR3 is made up of 13 amino acids. V gave up 8 bases and J gave up 0 bases, with 7 bases separating them. CDR3 protein: CASHGSNTGELFF. CDR3 sequence (DNA): TGTGCCAGCCATGGTTCGAACACCGGGGAGCTGTTTTTT.

The J gene is TRBJ2-6, the V gene TRBV19; perhaps TRBD2 as D (7 bases). Germline loops: CDR1 LNHDA, CDR2 SQIVND (reference sequence). The CDR3 totals 16 residues. Trimming stripped 5 bases from V and 2 bases from J, with 13 bases between. DNA for the CDR3: TGTGCCAGTAGTTCCAGGGGAGGGGCTGGGGCCAACGTCCTGACTTTC. Translating gives CASSSRGGAGANVLTF.

The V and J genes are TRBV19 and TRBJ1-2; 9 positions match TRBD1. The CDR3 loop spans 15 amino acids. The V gene's germline CDR1 is LNHDA and CDR2 SQIVND (reference sequence). With 0 bases clipped from V and 6 bases from J, the junction kept 5 bases outside the gene matches. The CDR3 reads CASSIDGTGRNGYTF. The CDR3 DNA is TGTGCCAGTAGTATAGATGGGACAGGGAGAAATGGCTACACCTTC.

This clone rates as medium-sized (0.01 to 0.1%). The chain is built from TRBV29-1 and TRBJ2-2; the match to TRBD2 covers 7 bases. Germline CDR1 and CDR2: SQVTM and ANQGSEA. With V trimmed by 4 bases and J by 7 bases, 3 bases remained unmatched. CDR3 size: 12 residues. CDR3 amino acids: CSVGEGIGELFF. DNA for the CDR3: TGCAGCGTTGGGGAGGGGATCGGGGAGCTGTTTTTT.

The chain links TRBV7-2 to TRBJ2-7, with D unresolved. The germline CDR1 and CDR2 sequences are SGHTA and FQGNSA. Trimming pared 2 bases from V and 5 bases from J, leaving 4 bases between. The CDR3 extends over 11 amino acids. CDR3 sequence reads: CASSLFHEQYF. Here the CDR3 DNA reads TGTGCCAGCAGCTTATTCCACGAGCAGTACTTC.

This chain links TRBV30 with TRBJ1-4, with 7 positions matching TRBD1. V shed 7 bases and J 5 bases; nucleotides not matched to a gene: 7. CDR1 GTSNPN and CDR2 SVGIG come from the germline V gene (reference sequence). CDR3 size: 13 residues. CDR3 amino acids: CASPTGQNEKLFF. CDR3 nucleotide sequence: TGTGCCTCGCCGACAGGGCAGAATGAAAAACTGTTTTTT. Full variable domain (missing parts from reference TRBV30 and TRBJ1-4): SQTIHQWPATLVQPVGSPLSLECTVEGTSNPNLYWYRQAAGRGLQLLFYSVGIGQISSEVPQNLSASRPQDRQFILSSKKLLLSDSGFYLCASPTGQNEKLFFGSGTQLSVL.

Only a few counts were recorded for this clone. The rearrangement links TRBV11-2 to TRBJ1-5; no clear D. The ends were cut back, 1 base at V and 7 bases at J, with 8 bases in the middle. Looked up from germline, CDR1 is SGHAT and CDR2 is FQNNGV. The CDR3 extends over 13 amino acids. The CDR3, as DNA: TGTGCCAGCAGCTTAGGCAGGAGCCAGCCCCAGCATTTT. Protein sequence: CASSLGRSQPQHF.

This clone occurred once. This sequence joins TRBV28 and TRBJ1-2, with unresolved D. Germline V gene lookup returns CDR1 MDHEN and CDR2 SYDVKM. The CDR3 runs 13 residues. The V and J ends lost 3 bases and 0 bases respectively, with 5 bases between them. The CDR3 coding sequence is TGTGCCAGCAGTTTGACCACTAACTATGGCTACACCTTC. As protein: CASSLTTNYGYTF.

The CDR3 sequence: CASSGTGGSQPQHF. The CDR3 DNA follows: TGTGCCAGTTCCGGGACAGGGGGCTCTCAGCCCCAGCATTTT. The chain uses TRBV19 and TRBJ1-5; 12 bases align to TRBD1. From germline, CDR1 is LNHDA and CDR2 SQIVND (reference sequence). The CDR3 has 14 amino acids. V lost 8 bases, J lost 6 bases, and 5 bases stayed unmatched.

The chain combines TRBV7-9 with TRBJ2-3, with D possibly TRBD1 on 7 matching bases. Trimming shortened V by 7 bases and J by 8 bases, and 10 bases separated the two germline ends. This CDR3 is built from 11 residues. CDR1 SEHNR and CDR2 FQNEAQ come from the germline V gene (reference sequence). Written as DNA, the CDR3 is TGTGCCAGCACAGGGGGGCTTACGCAGTATTTT. Translating it yields CASTGGLTQYF.

The genes are TRBV7-2 and TRBJ2-7; no clear D gene. This CDR3 is 15 amino acids long. V lost 5 bases and J lost 2, with 16 bases in between. CDR1 and CDR2 (germline): SGHTA, FQGNSA. The CDR3 DNA is TGTGCCAGCAGCCTCAGGACCCCCGGAGCCTACGAGCAGTACTTC. Amino acid sequence: CASSLRTPGAYEQYF.

The chain carries TRBV6-2 or TRBV6-3 and TRBJ2-5; D perhaps matches TRBD2 (7 bases). Trimming removed 5 bases from V and 4 bases from J, with 23 bases in between. CDR3 size: 17 residues. CDR1 and CDR2 from the germline V gene are MNHEY and SVGEGT. The CDR3: CASSKGDGRRGGETQYF. CDR3 sequence (DNA): TGTGCCAGCAGTAAGGGGGACGGGAGGAGAGGAGGAGAGACCCAGTACTTC.

This clone was detected a few times. J is TRBJ2-4 and V is TRBV5-8, with a possible D match to TRBD1 (5 bases). V lost 4 bases, J lost 8 bases, and 16 bases lay in between. CDR1 SGHTS and CDR2 YDEGEE come from the germline V gene. This CDR3 contains 14 residues. The CDR3: CASSPQGAGDIQYF. The CDR3 bases are TGTGCCAGCAGCCCCCAAGGGGCTGGGGACATTCAGTACTTC.

This clone came up a few times. The V call is TRBV15, the J call TRBJ2-7; TRBD1 is a possible D gene (6 bases). Between the trimmed V and J ends, which lost 4 bases and 3 bases, there was a span of 19 bases. The germline CDR1 and CDR2 sequences are LNHNV and YYDKDF (reference sequence). The CDR3 is made up of 16 amino acids. The CDR3 loop is CATSIERAGAIYEQYF. The CDR3 nucleotides read TGTGCCACCAGCATCGAAAGGGCAGGGGCAATCTACGAGCAGTACTTC.

The chain is built from TRBV2 and TRBJ1-4; 8 bases agree with TRBD1. Unmatched junction bases numbered 6, after V lost 9 bases and J lost 3 bases. Germline CDR1 and CDR2: SNHLY and FYNNEI. There are 14 residues in the CDR3. The CDR3 region is CASKQGVPNEKLFF. The CDR3 nucleotides read TGTGCCAGTAAACAGGGGGTTCCTAATGAAAAACTGTTTTTT. The full variable domain, with the rest looked up from reference TRBV2 and TRBJ1-4, is EPEVTQTPSHQVTQMGQEVILRCVPISNHLYFYWYRQILGQKVEFLVSFYNNEISEKSEIFDDQFSVERPDGSNFTLKIRSTKLEDSAMYFCASKQGVPNEKLFFGSGTQLSVL.

The V gene is TRBV28, the J gene TRBJ2-7, with D perhaps TRBD1 (6 bases). This CDR3 has 15 residues. Trimming removed 1 base at V and 2 bases at J, with 12 bases between. Germline V gives CDR1 MDHEN, CDR2 SYDVKM. CDR3 sequence (DNA): TGTGCCAGCAGTTTATCAGGGGTCGGGACCTACGAGCAGTACTTC. Translated: CASSLSGVGTYEQYF.

This clone was found a few times. The chain combines TRBV5-1 with TRBJ1-1; 7 bases are a match to TRBD1. This CDR3 has 15 residues. V lost 0 bases, J lost 3 bases, and 5 bases stayed unmatched. Germline V gene lookup returns CDR1 SGHRS and CDR2 YFSETQ. The DNA for the CDR3 is TGCGCCAGCAGCTTGGAATACAGGGGTTACACTGAAGCTTTCTTT. Amino acids: CASSLEYRGYTEAFF.

This chain links TRBV6-5 with TRBJ1-5, with D unresolved. Between the trimmed V and J ends, which lost 0 bases and 4 bases, there was a span of 13 bases. The length of the CDR3 is 16 residues. The germline V gene has CDR1 MNHEY and CDR2 SVGAGI. In DNA form, the CDR3 reads TGTGCCAGCAGTTACTCCACCCCCAGCGGGAATCAGCCCCAGCATTTT. This sequence encodes CASSYSTPSGNQPQHF.

This chain links TRBV6-2 or TRBV6-3 with TRBJ2-1; D is perhaps TRBD1 or TRBD2 (5 bases each). The germline CDR1 and CDR2 sequences are MNHEY and SVGEGT. This CDR3 comprises 15 residues. V lost 4 bases and J lost 3, with 13 bases in between. This CDR3 reads CASSSGTDHYNEQFF. The CDR3 DNA follows: TGTGCCAGCAGTTCTGGGACGGACCACTACAATGAGCAGTTCTTC.

V is TRBV24-1 and J is TRBJ1-5, with unresolved D. The germline V gene encodes CDR1 KGHDR and CDR2 SFDVKD. Trimming stripped 10 bases from V and 0 bases from J, with 9 bases between. The CDR3 has 13 amino acids. CDR3 bases: TGTGCCACGAGGATGAGTAGCAATCAGCCCCAGCATTTT. The encoded protein is CATRMSSNQPQHF.

The V gene is TRBV6-1, the J gene TRBJ1-5, with unresolved D. V was clipped by 2 bases and J by 3 bases, with 11 bases between them. Per the germline V gene, CDR1 is MNHNS and CDR2 is SASEGT. There are 15 residues in the CDR3. This chain's CDR3 is CASSEFGSVNQPQHF. DNA for the CDR3: TGTGCCAGCAGTGAATTCGGCAGCGTCAATCAGCCCCAGCATTTT.